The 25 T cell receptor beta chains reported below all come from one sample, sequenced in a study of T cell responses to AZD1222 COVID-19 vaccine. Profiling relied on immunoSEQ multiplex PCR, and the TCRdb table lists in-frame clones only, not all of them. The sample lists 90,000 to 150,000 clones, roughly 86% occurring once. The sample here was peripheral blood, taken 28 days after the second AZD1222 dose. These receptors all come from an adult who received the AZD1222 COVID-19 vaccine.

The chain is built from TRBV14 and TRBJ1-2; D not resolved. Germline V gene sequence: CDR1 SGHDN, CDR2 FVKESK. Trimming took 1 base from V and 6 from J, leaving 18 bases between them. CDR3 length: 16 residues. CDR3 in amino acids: CASSQGAGIGSHGYTF. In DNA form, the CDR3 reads TGTGCCAGCAGCCAAGGGGCGGGGATTGGGAGCCATGGCTACACCTTC.

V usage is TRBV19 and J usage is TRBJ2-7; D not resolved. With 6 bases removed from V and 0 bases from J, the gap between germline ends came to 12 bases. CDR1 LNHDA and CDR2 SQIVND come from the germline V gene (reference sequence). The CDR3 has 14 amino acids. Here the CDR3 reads CASSSVGSSYEQYF. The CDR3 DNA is TGTGCCAGTAGCTCAGTTGGAAGCTCCTACGAGCAGTACTTC. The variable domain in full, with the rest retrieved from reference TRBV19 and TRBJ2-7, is DGGITQSPKYLFRKEGQNVTLSCEQNLNHDAMYWYRQDPGQGLRLIYYSQIVNDFQKGDIAEGYSVSREKKESFPLTVTSAQKNPTAFYLCASSSVGSSYEQYFGPGTRLTVT.

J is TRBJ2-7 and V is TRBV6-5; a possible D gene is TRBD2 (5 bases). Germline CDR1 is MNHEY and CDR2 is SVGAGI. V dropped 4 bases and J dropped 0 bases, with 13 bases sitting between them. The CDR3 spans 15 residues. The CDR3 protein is CASSLLGRLSYEQYF. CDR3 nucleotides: TGTGCCAGCAGTTTACTAGGGAGACTCTCCTACGAGCAGTACTTC.

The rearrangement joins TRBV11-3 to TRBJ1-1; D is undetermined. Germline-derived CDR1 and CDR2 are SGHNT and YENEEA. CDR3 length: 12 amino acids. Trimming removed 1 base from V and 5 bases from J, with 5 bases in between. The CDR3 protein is CASSLGQTEAFF. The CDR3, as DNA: TGTGCCAGCAGCTTAGGACAAACTGAAGCTTTCTTT.

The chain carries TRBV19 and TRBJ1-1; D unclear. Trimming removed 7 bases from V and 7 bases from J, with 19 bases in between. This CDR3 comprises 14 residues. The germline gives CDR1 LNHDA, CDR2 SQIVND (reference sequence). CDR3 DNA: TGTGCCAGTATGCCGGGGAGGGATGGGAATGAAGCTTTCTTT. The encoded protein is CASMPGRDGNEAFF.

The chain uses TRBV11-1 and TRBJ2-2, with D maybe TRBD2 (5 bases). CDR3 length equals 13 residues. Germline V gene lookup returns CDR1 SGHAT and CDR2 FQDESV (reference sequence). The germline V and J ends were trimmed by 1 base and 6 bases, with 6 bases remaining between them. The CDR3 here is CASSLVEAGELFF. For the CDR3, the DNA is TGTGCCAGCAGCTTAGTGGAGGCCGGGGAGCTGTTTTTT.

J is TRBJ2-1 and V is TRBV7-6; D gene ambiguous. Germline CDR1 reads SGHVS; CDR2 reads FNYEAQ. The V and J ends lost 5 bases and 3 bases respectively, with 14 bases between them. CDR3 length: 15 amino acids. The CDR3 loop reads CASSVDTRHYNEQFF. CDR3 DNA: TGTGCCAGCAGCGTAGACACCCGTCACTACAATGAGCAGTTCTTC.

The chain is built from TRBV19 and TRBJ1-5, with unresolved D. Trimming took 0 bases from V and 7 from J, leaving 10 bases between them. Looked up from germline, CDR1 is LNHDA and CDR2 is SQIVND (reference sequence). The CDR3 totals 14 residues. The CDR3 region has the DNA TGTGCCAGTAGTATAGATCTGTCTGGACAGCCCCAGCATTTT. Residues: CASSIDLSGQPQHF.

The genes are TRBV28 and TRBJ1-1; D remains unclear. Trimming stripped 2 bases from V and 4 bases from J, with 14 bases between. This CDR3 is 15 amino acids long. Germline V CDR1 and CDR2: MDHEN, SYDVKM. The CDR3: CASSLTGVMGTEAFF. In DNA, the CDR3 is TGTGCCAGCAGTTTAACGGGAGTTATGGGCACTGAAGCTTTCTTT.

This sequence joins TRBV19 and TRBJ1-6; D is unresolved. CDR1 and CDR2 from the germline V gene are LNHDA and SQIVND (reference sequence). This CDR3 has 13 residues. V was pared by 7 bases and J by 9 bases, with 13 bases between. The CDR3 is CASIAGVGSPLHF. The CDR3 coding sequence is TGTGCCAGTATTGCAGGAGTAGGTTCACCCCTCCACTTT. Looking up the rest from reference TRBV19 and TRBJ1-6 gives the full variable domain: DGGITQSPKYLFRKEGQNVTLSCEQNLNHDAMYWYRQDPGQGLRLIYYSQIVNDFQKGDIAEGYSVSREKKESFPLTVTSAQKNPTAFYLCASIAGVGSPLHFGNGTRLTVT.

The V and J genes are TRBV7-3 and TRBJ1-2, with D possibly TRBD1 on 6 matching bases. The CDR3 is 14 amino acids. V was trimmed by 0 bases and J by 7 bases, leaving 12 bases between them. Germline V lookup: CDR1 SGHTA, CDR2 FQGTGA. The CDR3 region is CASSLTGQGGGYTF. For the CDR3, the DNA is TGTGCCAGCAGCTTAACGGGACAAGGCGGTGGCTACACCTTC.

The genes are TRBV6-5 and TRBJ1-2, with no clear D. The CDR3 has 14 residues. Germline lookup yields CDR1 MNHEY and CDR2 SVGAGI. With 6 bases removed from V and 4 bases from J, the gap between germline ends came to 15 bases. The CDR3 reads CASRPSSSTYGYTF. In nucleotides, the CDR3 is TGTGCCAGCAGGCCTTCGAGCAGCACCTATGGCTACACCTTC.

The CDR3 DNA reads as TGTGCCAGCAGCTTAGGTTTTGGCAGGGGGGATGAGCAGTTCTTC. Translated: CASSLGFGRGDEQFF. The V call is TRBV7-7, the J call TRBJ2-1, with D perhaps matching TRBD1 (7 bases). Germline V gives CDR1 SSHAT, CDR2 FNYEAQ (reference sequence). The V end was cut by 1 base, the J end by 8 bases, with 15 bases between. CDR3 length: 15 residues.

For the CDR3, the DNA is TGTGCCAGCAGTTGGGAGCTTCTGGGGACCCAGTACTTC. Translation: CASSWELLGTQYF. The genes are TRBV6-2 or TRBV6-3 and TRBJ2-5; possibly TRBD2 for D (5 bases). Between the trimmed V and J ends, which lost 4 bases and 7 bases, there was a span of 13 bases. From germline, CDR1 is MNHEY and CDR2 SVGEGT. The CDR3 extends over 13 amino acids.

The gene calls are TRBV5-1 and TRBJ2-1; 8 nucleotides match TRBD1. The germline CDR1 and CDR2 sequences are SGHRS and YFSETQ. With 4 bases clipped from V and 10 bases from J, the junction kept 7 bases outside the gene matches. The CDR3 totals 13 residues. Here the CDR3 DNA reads TGCGCCAGCAGCGTCAGGGGGCCGGGGGAGCAGTTCTTC. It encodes CASSVRGPGEQFF.

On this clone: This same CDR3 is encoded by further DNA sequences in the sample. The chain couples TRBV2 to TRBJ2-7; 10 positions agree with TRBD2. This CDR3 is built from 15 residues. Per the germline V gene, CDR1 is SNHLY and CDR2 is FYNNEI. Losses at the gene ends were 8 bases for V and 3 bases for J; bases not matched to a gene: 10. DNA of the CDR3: TGTGCCAGCTCCAGGACTAGCGGAAGGAACTACGAGCAGTACTTC. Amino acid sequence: CASSRTSGRNYEQYF.

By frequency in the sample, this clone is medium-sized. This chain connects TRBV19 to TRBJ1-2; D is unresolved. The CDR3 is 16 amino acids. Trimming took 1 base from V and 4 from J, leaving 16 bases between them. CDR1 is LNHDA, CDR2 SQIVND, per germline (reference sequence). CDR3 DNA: TGTGCCAGTAGTATAGCGGCAGTCTTAGGTAGCTATGGCTACACCTTC. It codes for CASSIAAVLGSYGYTF.

The CDR3 DNA sequence: TGCGCCAGCAGCAGGGAGGGACAGAACACTGAAGCTTTCTTT. Its translation is CASSREGQNTEAFF. The rearrangement links TRBV5-1 to TRBJ1-1; D possibly corresponds to TRBD1 (6 bases). Germline V gene data show CDR1 as SGHRS and CDR2 as YFSETQ. This CDR3 spans 14 amino acids. Trimming left V 4 bases short and J 1 base short, with 11 bases between.

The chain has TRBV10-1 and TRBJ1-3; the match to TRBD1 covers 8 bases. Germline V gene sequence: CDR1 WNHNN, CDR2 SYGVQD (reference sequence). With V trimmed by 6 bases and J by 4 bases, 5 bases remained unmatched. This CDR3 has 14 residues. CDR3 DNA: TGCGCCAGCAGGGCACAGGGGGAAGGAAACACCATATATTTT. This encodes CASRAQGEGNTIYF.

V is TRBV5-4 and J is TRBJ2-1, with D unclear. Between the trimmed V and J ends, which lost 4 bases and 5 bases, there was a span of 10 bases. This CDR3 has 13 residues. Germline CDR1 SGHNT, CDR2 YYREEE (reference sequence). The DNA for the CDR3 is TGTGCCAGCAGCCTACCGATCAACAATGAGCAGTTCTTC. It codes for CASSLPINNEQFF.

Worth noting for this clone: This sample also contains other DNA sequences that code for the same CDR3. The CDR3 region is CASSEVLYSNQPQHF. CDR3 coding DNA: TGTGCCAGCAGTGAAGTCCTATATAGCAATCAGCCCCAGCATTTT. The chain couples TRBV6-1 to TRBJ1-5; no reliable D call. V shed 1 base and J shed 0 bases, with 7 bases lying between them. There are 15 residues in the CDR3. CDR1 and CDR2 (germline): MNHNS, SASEGT.

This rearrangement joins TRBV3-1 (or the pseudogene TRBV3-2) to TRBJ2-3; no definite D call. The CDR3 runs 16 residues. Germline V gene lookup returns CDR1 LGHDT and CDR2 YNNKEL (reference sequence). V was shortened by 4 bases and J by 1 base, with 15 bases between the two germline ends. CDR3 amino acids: CASSPPRSVGTDTQYF. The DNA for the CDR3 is TGTGCCAGCAGCCCACCGAGGAGCGTAGGCACAGATACGCAGTATTTT.

The CDR3 reads CASSQAPIRLAKNIQYF. In nucleotides, the CDR3 is TGCGCCAGCAGCCAAGCCCCCATAAGGCTAGCCAAAAACATTCAGTACTTC. This chain joins TRBV4-1 and TRBJ2-4; D not resolved. Germline CDR1 reads MGHRA; CDR2 reads YSYEKL. The CDR3 has 17 residues. The V end was cut by 1 base, the J end by 0 bases, with 13 bases between.

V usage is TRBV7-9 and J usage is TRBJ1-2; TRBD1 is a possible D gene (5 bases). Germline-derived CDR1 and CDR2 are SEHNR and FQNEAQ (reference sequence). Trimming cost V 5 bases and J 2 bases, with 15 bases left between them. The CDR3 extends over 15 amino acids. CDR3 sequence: CASSHEDMGNYGYTF. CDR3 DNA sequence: TGTGCCAGCAGCCACGAGGACATGGGGAACTATGGCTACACCTTC.

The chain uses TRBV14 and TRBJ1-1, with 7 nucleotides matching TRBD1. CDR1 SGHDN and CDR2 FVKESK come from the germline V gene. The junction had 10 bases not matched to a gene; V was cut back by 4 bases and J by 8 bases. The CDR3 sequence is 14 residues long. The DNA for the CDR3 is TGTGCCAGCAGCCCAGGGGGACTGGGTGTAGAAGCTTTCTTT. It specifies CASSPGGLGVEAFF. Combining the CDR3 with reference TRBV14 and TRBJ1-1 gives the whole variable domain EAGVTQFPSHSVIEKGQTVTLRCDPISGHDNLYWYRRVMGKEIKFLLHFVKESKQDESGMPNNRFLAERTGGTYSTLKVQPAELEDSGVYFCASSPGGLGVEAFFGQGTRLTVV.